This T cell receptor (beta chain) was sequenced for a study of siplizumab effects on memory and regulatory T cells. This table comes from immunoSEQ multiplex PCR, and its TCRdb copy is limited to in-frame clones, with some not included. The sample lists roughly 100,000 clones, roughly nine tenths occurring once. Germline V gene data show CDR1 as MNHEY and CDR2 as SMNVEV (reference sequence). The CDR3 has 16 residues. V gave up 8 bases and J gave up 0 bases, with 17 bases separating them. The J gene is TRBJ1-3, the V gene TRBV27; D might be TRBD1 (5 bases). The TCR comes from a human donor in good health. Specimen: CD4+ T cells sorted from blood. CDR3 region: CASRETATYSGNTIYF. In nucleotides, the CDR3 is TGTGCCAGCCGTGAGACAGCCACTTACTCTGGAAACACCATATATTTT.